This T cell receptor beta chain is drawn from a study of T cell repertoires in cytomegalovirus infection. TCRdb reprocessed the reads with MiXCR, giving one entry per CDR3 protein. The sample lists under 300,000 distinct CDR3 sequences, about 12% occurring once. V trimming: 4 bases; J trimming: 4 bases; junction bases outside the gene matches: 6. In germline, CDR1 is MNHNY, CDR2 SVGAGI (reference sequence). This CDR3 has 15 residues. This clonotype was counted at least ten times. The V and J genes are TRBV6-6 and TRBJ1-3, with 8 bases aligning to TRBD1. Sequencing was done on a sample of PBMCs. The clonotype originates from a human donor in good health (CMV status not recorded). Some clones in this sample may be carry-over from other donors' samples. CDR3 DNA sequence: TGTGCCAGCAGTTTTCGGACAGGGCGGGGAAACACCATATATTTT. The encoded protein is CASSFRTGRGNTIYF.